This TCR beta chain was captured by sequencing in a study of blood T cell repertoires in COVID-19. Study as a whole: COVID-19 samples from acute and convalescent phases originated in the United States, Italy and Spain. In each case, the material was cDNA or gDNA derived from T cells, B-cell-depleted T cells, or PBMCs.

CDR3 size: 15 residues. V was clipped by 3 bases and J by 0 bases, with 9 bases between them. Germline V gene lookup returns CDR1 MGHRA and CDR2 YSYEKL. Original data processing: Quantification of nucleated cells was approximated via reference gene primer amplification. Sequencing used immunoSEQ multiplex PCR; TCRdb keeps in-frame clones, though not all of them. Clonal size and the V and J genes are those of that table, whereas D and trimming came from the DNA. The sample holds roughly 30,000 clones, approximately 84% seen once. The sample comprised peripheral blood. The V gene is TRBV4-1, the J gene TRBJ2-1; the D gene is possibly TRBD2 (5 bases). The receptor comes from an older woman with acute or convalescent COVID-19. CDR3 coding DNA: TGCGCCAGCAGCCAGCTGGGGAGCTCCTACAATGAGCAGTTCTTC. Its translation is CASSQLGSSYNEQFF.